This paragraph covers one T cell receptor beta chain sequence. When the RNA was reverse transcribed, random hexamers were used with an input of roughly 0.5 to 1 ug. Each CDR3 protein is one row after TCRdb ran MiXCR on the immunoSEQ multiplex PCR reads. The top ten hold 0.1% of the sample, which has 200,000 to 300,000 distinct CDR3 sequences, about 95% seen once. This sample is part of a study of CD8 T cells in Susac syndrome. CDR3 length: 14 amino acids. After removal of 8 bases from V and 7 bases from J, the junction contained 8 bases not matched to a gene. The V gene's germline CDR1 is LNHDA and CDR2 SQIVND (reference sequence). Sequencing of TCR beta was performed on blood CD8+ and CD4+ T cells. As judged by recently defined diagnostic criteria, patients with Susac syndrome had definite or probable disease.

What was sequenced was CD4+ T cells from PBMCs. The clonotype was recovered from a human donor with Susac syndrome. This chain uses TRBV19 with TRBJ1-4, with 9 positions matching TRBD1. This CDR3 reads CASYNRGRSEKLFF. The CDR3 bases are TGTGCCAGTTACAACAGGGGGCGGAGTGAAAAACTGTTTTTT.